Listed below are T cell receptor beta chains from one sample, sequenced in a study of CD4+ T cells in melanoma. TCRdb keeps only in-frame clones here, not all; method: immunoSEQ multiplex PCR. Of about 55,000 clones in the sample, 55% to 75% are singletons; the top ten hold roughly 4.4%. The sample comprised tumor tissue. These receptors came from a human donor with melanoma. Both conserved end residues are part of each CDR3. Fields, in order: D gene, J gene, V gene, clone size, CDR3 length, CDR3 protein, CDR3 DNA. The D gene is left open where the match is weak. Size values are once, few and many counts, or a class for expanded clones, and some rows have none.

. | TRBJ2-7 | TRBV6-1 | . | 14 | CASSEGGALDEQYF | TGTGCCAGCAGTGAGGGGGGGGCACTCGACGAGCAGTACTTC
TRBD1 | TRBJ1-2 | TRBV5-6 | . | 15 | CASSLAFGTAYGYTF | TGTGCCAGCAGCTTGGCCTTTGGGACAGCTTATGGCTACACCTTC
. | TRBJ1-1 | TRBV5-8 | . | 13 | CASSFTGGTEAFF | TGTGCCAGCAGCTTTACAGGTGGCACTGAAGCTTTCTTT
. | TRBJ2-5 | TRBV7-8 | . | 11 | CASSTPWTQYF | TGTGCCAGCAGCACGCCGTGGACCCAGTACTTC
. | TRBJ1-1 | TRBV27 | . | 16 | CASSLSKFGPNTEAFF | TGTGCCAGCAGTTTATCTAAGTTCGGTCCGAACACTGAAGCTTTCTTT
. | TRBJ2-7 | TRBV7-8 | . | 13 | CASSTERTYEQYF | TGTGCCAGCAGCACAGAGAGAACCTACGAGCAGTACTTC
TRBD1 | TRBJ1-2 | TRBV9 | . | 14 | CASSRQGPLYGYTF | TGTGCCAGCAGTAGACAGGGGCCCCTCTATGGCTACACCTTC
TRBD2 | TRBJ2-5 | TRBV7-6 | few | 14 | CASSLPGTIETQYF | TGTGCCAGCAGCCTACCCGGGACTATCGAGACCCAGTACTTC
. | TRBJ1-5 | TRBV4-3 | . | 16 | CASSQEQGAVGKPQHF | TGCGCCAGCAGCCAAGAACAAGGGGCGGTGGGAAAGCCCCAGCATTTT
. | TRBJ1-2 | TRBV5-1 | many | 14 | CASSLASGQGGYTF | TGCGCCAGCAGCTTGGCGTCAGGACAAGGTGGCTACACCTTC
. | TRBJ2-7 | TRBV27 | few | 13 | CASSFNLPGEQYF | TGTGCCAGCAGTTTCAATCTTCCCGGCGAGCAGTACTTC
TRBD1 | TRBJ2-6 | TRBV30 | . | 15 | CAQSGTGLGANVLTF | TGTGCCCAATCCGGGACAGGGCTTGGGGCCAACGTCCTGACTTTC
. | TRBJ2-5 | TRBV2 | . | 14 | CASTRLGLQETQYF | TGTGCCAGCACCCGACTAGGGTTGCAAGAGACCCAGTACTTC
. | TRBJ1-5 | TRBV6-1 | few | 14 | CASSERAGADPQHF | TGTGCCAGCAGTGAAAGGGCAGGCGCGGATCCCCAGCATTTT
. | TRBJ2-1 | TRBV7-9 | . | 13 | CASSLDSYNEQFF | TGTGCCAGCAGCTTAGATTCTTACAATGAGCAGTTCTTC
TRBD2 | TRBJ2-5 | TRBV9 | . | 13 | CASSKTSGETQYF | TGTGCCAGCAGCAAAACTAGCGGCGAGACCCAGTACTTC
. | TRBJ1-6 | TRBV29-1 | . | 13 | CSAQTDYNSPLHF | TGCAGCGCCCAAACTGATTATAATTCACCCCTCCACTTT
. | TRBJ2-3 | TRBV5-1 | . | 15 | CASNRAGADTDTQYF | TGCGCCAGCAACCGGGCAGGGGCGGACACAGATACGCAGTATTTT
. | TRBJ1-1 | TRBV5-1 | . | 15 | CASSLAYELNTEAFF | TGCGCCAGCAGCTTGGCCTATGAGTTGAACACTGAAGCTTTCTTT
. | TRBJ2-7 | TRBV5-1 | . | 14 | CASSQEEGTYEQYF | TGCGCCAGCAGCCAGGAGGAGGGGACCTACGAGCAGTACTTC
TRBD1 | TRBJ2-5 | TRBV9 | . | 15 | CASSPGQGAGETQYF | TGTGCCAGCAGCCCCGGACAGGGGGCGGGAGAGACCCAGTACTTC
. | TRBJ1-4 | TRBV19 | . | 15 | CASSASTAPLGKLFF | TGTGCCAGTAGCGCTTCGACAGCGCCGTTGGGAAAACTGTTTTTT
TRBD1 | TRBJ1-2 | TRBV7-9 | . | 16 | CASSPTLRDRAYGYTF | TGTGCCAGCAGCCCCACCCTCCGGGACAGGGCCTATGGCTACACCTTC
. | TRBJ1-2 | TRBV6-5 | many | 14 | CASSPGRNRYGYTF | TGTGCCAGCAGTCCCGGACGGAACCGATATGGCTACACCTTC
. | TRBJ2-1 | TRBV7-9 | many | 13 | CASSLGRPPGQFF | TGTGCCAGCAGCTTAGGTCGGCCCCCTGGGCAGTTCTTC